This TCR beta chain emerged from a study of blood T cells in healthy people across ages. The authors ran a second PCR of about 7 to 11 cycles using a sample-barcoded 5' primer and a J-beta primer mix. TCRdb re-derived calls from the 5' RACE reads in MiXCR, one entry per CDR3 protein. This sample has hundreds of thousands of distinct CDR3 sequences, with around 24% found just once. The same sample was also used in a study of T cells of mothers and their children.

The receptor's source is a boy between 10 and 17 years old in good health. Sequencing was performed on blood.

Written as DNA, the CDR3 is TGCAGTGCTGCTCTCTTACGGGGGGCTTATGGCTACACCTTC. Translating gives CSAALLRGAYGYTF. This chain uses TRBV20-1 with TRBJ1-2; a weak D match, TRBD1 (6 bases). The CDR3 consists of 14 residues. Germline lookup yields CDR1 DFQATT and CDR2 SNEGSKA (reference sequence). Trimming shortened V by 5 bases and J by 5 bases, and 18 bases separated the two germline ends.